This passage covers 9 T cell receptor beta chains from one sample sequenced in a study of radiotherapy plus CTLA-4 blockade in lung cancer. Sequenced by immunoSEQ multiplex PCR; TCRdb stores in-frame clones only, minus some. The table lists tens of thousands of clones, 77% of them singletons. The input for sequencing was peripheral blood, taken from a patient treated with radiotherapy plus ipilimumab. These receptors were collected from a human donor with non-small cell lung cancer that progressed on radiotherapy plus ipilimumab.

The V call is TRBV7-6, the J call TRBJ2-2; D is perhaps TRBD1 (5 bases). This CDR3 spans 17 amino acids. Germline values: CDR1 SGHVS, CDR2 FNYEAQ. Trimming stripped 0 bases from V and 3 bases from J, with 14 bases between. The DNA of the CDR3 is TGTGCCAGCAGCTTAGCGCCGGGTGCACAGGACACCGGGGAGCTGTTTTTT. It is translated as CASSLAPGAQDTGELFF.

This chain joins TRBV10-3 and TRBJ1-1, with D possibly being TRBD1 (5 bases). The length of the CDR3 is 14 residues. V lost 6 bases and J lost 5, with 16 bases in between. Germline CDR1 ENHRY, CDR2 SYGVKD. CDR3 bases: TGTGCCATCAGCACTCAGGGAGGTGAGACTGAAGCTTTCTTT. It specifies CAISTQGGETEAFF.

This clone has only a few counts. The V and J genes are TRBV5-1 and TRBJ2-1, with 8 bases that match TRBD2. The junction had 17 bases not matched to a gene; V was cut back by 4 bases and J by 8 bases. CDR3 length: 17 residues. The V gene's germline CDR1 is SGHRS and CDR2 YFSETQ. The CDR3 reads CASSLSLSGMPADEQFF. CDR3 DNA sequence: TGCGCCAGCAGCCTATCACTTAGCGGGATGCCGGCGGATGAGCAGTTCTTC.

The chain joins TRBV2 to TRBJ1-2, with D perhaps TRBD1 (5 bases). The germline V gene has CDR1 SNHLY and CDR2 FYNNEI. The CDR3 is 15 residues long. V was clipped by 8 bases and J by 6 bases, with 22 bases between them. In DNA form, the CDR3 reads TGTGCCAGCCTTTCCGACGGGCTACAGGCGGATGGCTACACCTTC. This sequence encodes CASLSDGLQADGYTF.

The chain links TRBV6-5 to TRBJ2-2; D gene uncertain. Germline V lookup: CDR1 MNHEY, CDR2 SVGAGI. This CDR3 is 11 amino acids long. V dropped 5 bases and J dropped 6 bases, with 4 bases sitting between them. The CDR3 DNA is TGTGCCAGCAGTGTTGCCGGGGAGCTGTTTTTT. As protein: CASSVAGELFF.

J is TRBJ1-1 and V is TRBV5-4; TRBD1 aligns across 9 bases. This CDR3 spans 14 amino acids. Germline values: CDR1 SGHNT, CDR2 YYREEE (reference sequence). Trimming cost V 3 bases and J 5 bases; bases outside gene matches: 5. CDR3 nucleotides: TGTGCCAGCAGCTCCGGACAGGGGAGTACTGAAGCTTTCTTT. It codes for CASSSGQGSTEAFF.

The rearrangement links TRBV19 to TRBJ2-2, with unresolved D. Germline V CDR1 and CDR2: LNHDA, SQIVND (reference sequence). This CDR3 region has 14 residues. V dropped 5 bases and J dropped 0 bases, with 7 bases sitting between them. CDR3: CASSQAANTGELFF. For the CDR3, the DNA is TGTGCCAGTAGTCAGGCCGCGAACACCGGGGAGCTGTTTTTT. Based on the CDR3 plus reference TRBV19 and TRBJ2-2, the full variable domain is DGGITQSPKYLFRKEGQNVTLSCEQNLNHDAMYWYRQDPGQGLRLIYYSQIVNDFQKGDIAEGYSVSREKKESFPLTVTSAQKNPTAFYLCASSQAANTGELFFGEGSRLTVL.

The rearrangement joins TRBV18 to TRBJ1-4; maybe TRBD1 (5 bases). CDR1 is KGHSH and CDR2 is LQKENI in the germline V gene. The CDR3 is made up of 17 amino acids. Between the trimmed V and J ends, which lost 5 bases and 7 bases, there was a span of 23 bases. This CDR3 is CASSTRGTRGPSEKLFF. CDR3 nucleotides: TGTGCCAGCTCAACGCGAGGGACCCGGGGCCCGAGTGAAAAACTGTTTTTT.

The DNA of the CDR3 is TGTGCCAGCAGTTTAACCAGCCTGAACACTGAAGCTTTCTTT. Translated, it gives CASSLTSLNTEAFF. The chain joins TRBV13 to TRBJ1-1; D unresolved. V lost 6 bases and J lost 0, with 11 bases in between. Looked up from germline, CDR1 is PRHDT and CDR2 is FYEKMQ (reference sequence). The CDR3 contains 14 residues.